The sequence of this T cell receptor (beta chain) was determined in a study of T cells in narcolepsy. Study overall: Healthy controls were enrolled alongside patients with narcolepsy type 1 or type 2.

Study-level findings and limits: HCRT-specific and TRIB2-specific autoreactive clonotypes appeared among same-patient CSF and blood CD4+ clonotypes.

Germline V gives CDR1 ENHRY, CDR2 SYGVKD. Trimming at V came to 0 bases and at J to 6 bases, leaving 3 bases not matched to a gene. The CDR3 is 14 amino acids. This clone came up once. No antigen is known for it. Data came from immunoSEQ multiplex PCR; TCRdb stores just in-frame clones and leaves some out. This table has around 30,000 clones, around 74% appearing once. The receptor's source is a human donor in good health. Sequenced sample: memory (CD45RA-) CD4+ T cells from blood. The chain carries TRBV10-3 and TRBJ2-3; 7 bases match TRBD2. CDR3 protein: CAISESLGGDTQYF. In DNA form, the CDR3 reads TGTGCCATCAGTGAGTCGTTGGGGGGGGATACGCAGTATTTT.